This section outlines one T cell receptor (beta chain) sequence together with its context. Its target is unknown. Clones were read by immunoSEQ multiplex PCR, and TCRdb kept only the in-frame ones, dropping some. This sample carries tens of thousands of clones, 88% of them seen once, and the ten largest clones take 20% to 25%. This sample stems from a study of T cells in localized non-small cell lung cancer. General study results and limits: Median detection of top 100 tumor clones in adjacent lung was about 52 clones. The highest T cell clonality was in uninvolved adjacent lung, above tumor.

The CDR3 spans 13 residues. V lost 4 bases to trimming and J lost 5 bases; unmatched junction nucleotides: 7. Germline V gene lookup returns CDR1 GTSNPN and CDR2 SVGIG (reference sequence). The receptor comes from a woman aged 35 to 69 with stage I squamous cell lung carcinoma. The chain employs TRBV30 and TRBJ2-7, with TRBD1 matching over 8 bases. The source material was peripheral blood, sampled before any cancer treatment. The DNA for the CDR3 is TGTGCCTGGAACCCCGGACAGGGAAACGAGCAGTACTTC. Translation: CAWNPGQGNEQYF.